Listed here are 4 T cell receptor beta chains from one sample, sequenced in a study of CD8+ T cells in alopecia areata. After isolation, RNA underwent reverse transcription to generate cDNA as the sequencing template. TCRdb's table, derived via immunoSEQ multiplex PCR, lists solely in-frame clones and lacks some. In the table there are around 290,000 clones, about 62% of which are singletons. Treatment described: oral pan-JAK inhibitor, 5-10 mg twice daily. Material: CD4+ T cells sorted from blood, obtained at week 24, from a patient treated with tofacitinib. The receptors come from a human donor with alopecia areata.

This chain uses TRBV5-5 with TRBJ2-2; D is undetermined. Germline lookup yields CDR1 SGHKS and CDR2 YYEKEE (reference sequence). V was shortened by 0 bases and J by 7 bases, with 7 bases between the two germline ends. The CDR3 extends over 13 amino acids. The CDR3 protein is CASSLAGYGELFF. The CDR3 coding sequence is TGTGCCAGCAGCTTGGCCGGCTACGGGGAGCTGTTTTTT.

As concerns this clone: This same CDR3 is encoded by further DNA sequences in the sample. The chain links TRBV20-1 to TRBJ2-5; D call uncertain. V lost 3 bases, J lost 2 bases, and 4 bases lay in between. This CDR3 has 11 residues. CDR1 and CDR2 (germline): DFQATT, SNEGSKA (reference sequence). CDR3 DNA: TGCAGTGCTAGCGGGCAAGAGACCCAGTACTTC. Translating gives CSASGQETQYF.

This clone has a single count. This rearrangement joins TRBV7-2 to TRBJ1-2; TRBD1 agrees at 9 bases. The length of the CDR3 is 13 residues. CDR1 is SGHTA and CDR2 is FQGNSA in the germline V gene. Germline trimming cut 6 bases from V and 7 bases from J; bases unmatched to any gene: 6. CDR3 region: CASSRQGDSGYTF. The CDR3 bases are TGTGCCAGCAGTCGACAGGGGGACAGTGGCTACACCTTC.

Points on this clone: A much more abundant neighbour one base away suggests this may be a read error. Other nucleotide sequences in the sample specify the same CDR3. The chain employs TRBV15 and TRBJ1-1, with a weak D call TRBD1 (5 bases). This CDR3 is 14 amino acids long. Trimming removed 0 bases at V and 4 bases at J, with 9 bases between. The germline gives CDR1 LNHNV, CDR2 YYDKDF (reference sequence). The CDR3 region has the DNA TGTGCCACCAGCAGAGAGGGGGGTTTCACTGAAGCTTTCTTT. Its protein product is CATSREGGFTEAFF. The full variable domain, in which reference TRBV15 and TRBJ1-1 provide the parts outside the CDR3, is DAMVIQNPRYQVTQFGKPVTLSCSQTLNHNVMYWYQQKSSQAPKLLFHYYDKDFNNEADTPDNFQSRRPNTSFCFLDIRSPGLGDTAMYLCATSREGGFTEAFFGQGTRLTVV.